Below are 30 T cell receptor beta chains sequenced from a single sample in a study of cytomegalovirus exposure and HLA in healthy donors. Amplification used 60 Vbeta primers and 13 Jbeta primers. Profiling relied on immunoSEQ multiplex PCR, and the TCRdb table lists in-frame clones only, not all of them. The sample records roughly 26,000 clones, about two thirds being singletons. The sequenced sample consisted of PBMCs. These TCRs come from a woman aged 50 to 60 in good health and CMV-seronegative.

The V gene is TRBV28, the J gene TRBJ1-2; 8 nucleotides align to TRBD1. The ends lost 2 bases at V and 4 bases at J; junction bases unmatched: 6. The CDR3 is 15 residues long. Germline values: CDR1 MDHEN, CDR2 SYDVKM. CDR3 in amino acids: CASSLGTGSVYGYTF. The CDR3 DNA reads TGTGCCAGCAGTTTAGGGACAGGATCGGTCTATGGCTACACCTTC.

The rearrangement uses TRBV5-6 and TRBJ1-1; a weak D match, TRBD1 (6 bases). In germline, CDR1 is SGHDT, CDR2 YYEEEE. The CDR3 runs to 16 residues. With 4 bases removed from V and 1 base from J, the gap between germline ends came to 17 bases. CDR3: CASSGRGKFTNTEAFF. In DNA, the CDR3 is TGTGCCAGCAGCGGGAGGGGGAAGTTCACGAACACTGAAGCTTTCTTT.

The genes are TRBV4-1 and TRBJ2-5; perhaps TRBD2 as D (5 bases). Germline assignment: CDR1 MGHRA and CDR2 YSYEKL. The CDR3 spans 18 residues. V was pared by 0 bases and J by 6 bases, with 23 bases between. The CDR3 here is CASSQDSEGYTYLKTQYF. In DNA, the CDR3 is TGCGCCAGCAGCCAAGATTCAGAGGGTTACACGTATTTGAAGACCCAGTACTTC.

The CDR3 DNA follows: TGTGCCAGCAGTGATAGGGGACAGCGCAATCAGCCCCAGCATTTT. It specifies CASSDRGQRNQPQHF. The chain combines TRBV2 with TRBJ1-5; 7 nucleotides agree with TRBD1. Trimming cost V 3 bases and J 2 bases; bases outside gene matches: 4. CDR3 length equals 15 residues. Germline V lookup: CDR1 SNHLY, CDR2 FYNNEI.

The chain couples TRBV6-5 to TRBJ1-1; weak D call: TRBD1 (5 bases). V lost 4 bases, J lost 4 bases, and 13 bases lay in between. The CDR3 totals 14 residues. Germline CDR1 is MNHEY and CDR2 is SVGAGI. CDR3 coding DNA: TGTGCCAGCAGTTCCCTCAGGGATCCCACTGAAGCTTTCTTT. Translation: CASSSLRDPTEAFF.

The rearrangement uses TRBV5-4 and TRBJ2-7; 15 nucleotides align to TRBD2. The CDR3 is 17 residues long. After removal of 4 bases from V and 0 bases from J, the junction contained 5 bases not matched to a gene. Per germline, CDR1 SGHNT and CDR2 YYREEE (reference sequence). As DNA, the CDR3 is TGTGCCAGCAGCCGGGGACTAGCGGGGGGCCTCTCCTACGAGCAGTACTTC. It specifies CASSRGLAGGLSYEQYF.

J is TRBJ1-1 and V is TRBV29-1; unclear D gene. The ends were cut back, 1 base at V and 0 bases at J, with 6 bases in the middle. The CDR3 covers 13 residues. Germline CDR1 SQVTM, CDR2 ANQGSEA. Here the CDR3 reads CSVEAGLNTEAFF. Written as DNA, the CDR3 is TGCAGCGTTGAAGCAGGATTGAACACTGAAGCTTTCTTT.

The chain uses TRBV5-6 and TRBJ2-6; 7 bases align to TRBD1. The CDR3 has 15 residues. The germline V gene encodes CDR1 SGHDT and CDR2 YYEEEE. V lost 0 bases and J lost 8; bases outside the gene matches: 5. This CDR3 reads CASSLDRGLTNVLTF. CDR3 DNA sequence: TGTGCCAGCAGCTTGGACAGGGGATTGACCAACGTCCTGACTTTC.

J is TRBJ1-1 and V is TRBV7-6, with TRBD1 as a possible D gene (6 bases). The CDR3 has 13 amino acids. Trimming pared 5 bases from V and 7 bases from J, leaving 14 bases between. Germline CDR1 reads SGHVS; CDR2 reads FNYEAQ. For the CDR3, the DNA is TGTGCCAGCAGCGTAACCCAGGGGCTTGAAGCTTTCTTT. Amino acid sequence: CASSVTQGLEAFF.

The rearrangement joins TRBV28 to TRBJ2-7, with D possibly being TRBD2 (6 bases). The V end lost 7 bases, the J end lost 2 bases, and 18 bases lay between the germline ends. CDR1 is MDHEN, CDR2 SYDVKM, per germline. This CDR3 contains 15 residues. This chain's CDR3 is CASTRQTGEAYEQYF. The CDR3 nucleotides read TGTGCCAGCACCCGACAGACGGGGGAAGCCTACGAGCAGTACTTC.

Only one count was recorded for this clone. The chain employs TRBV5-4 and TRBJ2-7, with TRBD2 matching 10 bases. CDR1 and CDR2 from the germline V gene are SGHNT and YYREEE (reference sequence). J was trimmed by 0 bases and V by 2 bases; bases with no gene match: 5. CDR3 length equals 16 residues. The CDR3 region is CASSLSSGGVSYEQYF. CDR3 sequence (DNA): TGTGCCAGCAGCTTATCTAGCGGGGGCGTCTCCTACGAGCAGTACTTC.

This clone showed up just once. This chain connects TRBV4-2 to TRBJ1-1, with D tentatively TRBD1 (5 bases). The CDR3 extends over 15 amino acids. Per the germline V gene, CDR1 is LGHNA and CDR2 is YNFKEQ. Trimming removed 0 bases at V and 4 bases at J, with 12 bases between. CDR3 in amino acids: CASSQDPGGSTEAFF. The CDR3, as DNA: TGTGCCAGCAGCCAAGATCCCGGGGGGAGCACTGAAGCTTTCTTT.

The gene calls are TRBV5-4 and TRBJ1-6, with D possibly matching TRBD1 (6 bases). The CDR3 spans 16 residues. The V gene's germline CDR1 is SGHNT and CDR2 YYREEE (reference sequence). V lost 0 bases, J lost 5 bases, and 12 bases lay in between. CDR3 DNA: TGTGCCAGCAGCTTGGGATCGGACAGAGATAATTCACCCCTCCACTTT. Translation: CASSLGSDRDNSPLHF. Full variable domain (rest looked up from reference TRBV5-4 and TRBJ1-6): ETGVTQSPTHLIKTRGQQVTLRCSSQSGHNTVSWYQQALGQGPQFIFQYYREEENGRGNFPPRFSGLQFPNYSSELNVNALELDDSALYLCASSLGSDRDNSPLHFGNGTRLTVT.

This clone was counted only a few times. The CDR3: CASSPSNRVAGELFF. The CDR3 region has the DNA TGTGCCAGCAGTCCTAGCAACAGGGTTGCGGGGGAGCTGTTTTTT. V is TRBV2 and J is TRBJ2-2; D is possibly TRBD1 (6 bases). The CDR3 is 15 residues long. Germline CDR1 reads SNHLY; CDR2 reads FYNNEI. V shed 5 bases and J shed 8 bases, with 18 bases lying between them. The complete variable domain, with remaining parts taken from reference TRBV2 and TRBJ2-2, reads EPEVTQTPSHQVTQMGQEVILRCVPISNHLYFYWYRQILGQKVEFLVSFYNNEISEKSEIFDDQFSVERPDGSNFTLKIRSTKLEDSAMYFCASSPSNRVAGELFFGEGSRLTVL.

Here the CDR3 DNA reads TGTGCCAGTAGTATTACCGGGACAACTTACGAGCAGTACTTC. It yields the protein CASSITGTTYEQYF. The gene calls are TRBV19 and TRBJ2-7; perhaps TRBD1 as D (6 bases). This CDR3 spans 14 amino acids. With 3 bases removed from V and 4 bases from J, the gap between germline ends came to 13 bases. Germline values: CDR1 LNHDA, CDR2 SQIVND (reference sequence).

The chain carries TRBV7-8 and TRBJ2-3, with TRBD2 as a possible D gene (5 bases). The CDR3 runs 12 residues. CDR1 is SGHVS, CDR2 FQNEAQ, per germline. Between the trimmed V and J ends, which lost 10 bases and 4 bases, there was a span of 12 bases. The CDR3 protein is CATGVGADTQYF. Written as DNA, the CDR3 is TGTGCCACCGGGGTTGGGGCAGATACGCAGTATTTT.

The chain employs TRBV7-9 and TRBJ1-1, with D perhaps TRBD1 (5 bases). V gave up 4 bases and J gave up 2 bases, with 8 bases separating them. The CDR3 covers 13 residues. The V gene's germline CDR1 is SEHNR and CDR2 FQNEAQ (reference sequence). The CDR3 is CASSSTVNTEAFF. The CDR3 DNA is TGTGCCAGCAGCTCGACAGTTAACACTGAAGCTTTCTTT.

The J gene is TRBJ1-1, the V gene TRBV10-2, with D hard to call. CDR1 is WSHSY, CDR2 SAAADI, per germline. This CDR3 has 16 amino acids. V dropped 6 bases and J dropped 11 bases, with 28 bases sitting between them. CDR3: CASRDSSKGAADLAFF. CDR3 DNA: TGCGCCAGCAGGGACTCCTCCAAGGGAGCGGCAGACTTGGCTTTCTTT.

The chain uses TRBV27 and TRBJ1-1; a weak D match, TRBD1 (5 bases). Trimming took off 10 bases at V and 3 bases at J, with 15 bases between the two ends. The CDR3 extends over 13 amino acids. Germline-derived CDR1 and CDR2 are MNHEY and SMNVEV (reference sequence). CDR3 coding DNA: TGTGCCACCCAGCGGGGCCTGGACACTGAAGCTTTCTTT. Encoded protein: CATQRGLDTEAFF.

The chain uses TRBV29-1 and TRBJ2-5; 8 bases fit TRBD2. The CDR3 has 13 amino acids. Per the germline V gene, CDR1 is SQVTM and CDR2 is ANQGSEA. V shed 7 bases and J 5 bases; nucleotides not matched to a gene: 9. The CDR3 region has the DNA TGCAGCGCTCCATTAGCGGGGCGGGAGACCCAGTACTTC. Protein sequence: CSAPLAGRETQYF.

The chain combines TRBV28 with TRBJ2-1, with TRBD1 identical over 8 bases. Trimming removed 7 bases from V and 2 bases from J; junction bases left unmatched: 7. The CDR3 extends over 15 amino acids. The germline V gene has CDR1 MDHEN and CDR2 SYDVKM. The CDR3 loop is CASIPGTGTYNEQFF. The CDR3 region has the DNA TGTGCCAGCATCCCCGGGACAGGAACCTACAATGAGCAGTTCTTC.

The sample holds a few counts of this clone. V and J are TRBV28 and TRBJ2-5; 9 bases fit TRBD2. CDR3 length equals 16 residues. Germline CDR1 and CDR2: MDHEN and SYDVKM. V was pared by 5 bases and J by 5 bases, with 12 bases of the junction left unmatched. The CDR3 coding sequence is TGTGCCAGCAGTCTCCCTGGGAGCGGGAGGTTGGAGACCCAGTACTTC. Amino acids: CASSLPGSGRLETQYF.

The CDR3 DNA follows: TGTGCCAGCAGTGTGCTAGCGGATACGCAGTATTTT. Its protein product is CASSVLADTQYF. V gene TRBV2 combines with J gene TRBJ2-3, with D perhaps TRBD2 (6 bases). CDR1 SNHLY and CDR2 FYNNEI come from the germline V gene. The CDR3 extends over 12 amino acids. Trimming took 4 bases from V and 6 from J, leaving 8 bases between them.

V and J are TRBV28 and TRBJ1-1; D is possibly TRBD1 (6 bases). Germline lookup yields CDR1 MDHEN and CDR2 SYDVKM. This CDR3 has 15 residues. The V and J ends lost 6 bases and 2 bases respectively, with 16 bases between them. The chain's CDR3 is CASRGSTGSNTEAFF. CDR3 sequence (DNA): TGTGCCAGCAGGGGGAGTACAGGGAGTAACACTGAAGCTTTCTTT.

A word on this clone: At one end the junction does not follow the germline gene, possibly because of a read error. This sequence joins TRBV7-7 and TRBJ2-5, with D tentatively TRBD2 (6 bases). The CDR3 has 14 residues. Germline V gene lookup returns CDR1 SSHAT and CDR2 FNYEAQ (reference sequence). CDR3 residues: CASSFGGAGETQYF. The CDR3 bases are TGTGCTAGCAGCTTCGGGGGAGCCGGAGAGACCCAGTACTTC. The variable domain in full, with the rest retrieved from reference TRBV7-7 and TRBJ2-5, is GAGVSQSPRYKVTKRGQDVTLRCDPISSHATLYWYQQALGQGPEFLTYFNYEAQPDKSGLPSDRFSAERPEGSISTLTIQRTEQRDSAMYRCASSFGGAGETQYFGPGTRLLVL.

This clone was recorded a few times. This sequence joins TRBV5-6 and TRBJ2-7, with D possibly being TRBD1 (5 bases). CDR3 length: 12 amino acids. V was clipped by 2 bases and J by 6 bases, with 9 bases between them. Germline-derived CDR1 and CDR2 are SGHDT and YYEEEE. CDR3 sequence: CASSFSGSEQYF. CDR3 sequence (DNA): TGTGCCAGCAGCTTTTCAGGGTCCGAGCAGTACTTC. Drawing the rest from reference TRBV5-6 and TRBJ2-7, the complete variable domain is DAGVTQSPTHLIKTRGQQVTLRCSPKSGHDTVSWYQQALGQGPQFIFQYYEEEERQRGNFPDRFSGHQFPNYSSELNVNALLLGDSALYLCASSFSGSEQYFGPGTRLTVT.

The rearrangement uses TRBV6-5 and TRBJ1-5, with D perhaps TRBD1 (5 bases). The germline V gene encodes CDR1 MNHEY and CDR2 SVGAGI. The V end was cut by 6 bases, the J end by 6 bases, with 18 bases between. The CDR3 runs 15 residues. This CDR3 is CASRQDGDGGQPQHF. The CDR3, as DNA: TGTGCCAGCAGACAGGACGGGGACGGGGGTCAGCCCCAGCATTTT.

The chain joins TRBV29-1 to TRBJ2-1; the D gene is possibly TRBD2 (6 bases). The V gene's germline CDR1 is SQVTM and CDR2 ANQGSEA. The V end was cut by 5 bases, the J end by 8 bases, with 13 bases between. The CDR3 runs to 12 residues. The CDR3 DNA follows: TGCAGCGTTATGGAGGGGTACGATGAGCAGTTCTTC. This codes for CSVMEGYDEQFF.

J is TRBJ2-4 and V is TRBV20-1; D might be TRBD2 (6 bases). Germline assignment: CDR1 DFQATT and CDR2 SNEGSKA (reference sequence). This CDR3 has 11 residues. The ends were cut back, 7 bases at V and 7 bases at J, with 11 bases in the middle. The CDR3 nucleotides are TGCAGTGTGCTAGCGACTAACATTCAGTACTTC. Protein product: CSVLATNIQYF.

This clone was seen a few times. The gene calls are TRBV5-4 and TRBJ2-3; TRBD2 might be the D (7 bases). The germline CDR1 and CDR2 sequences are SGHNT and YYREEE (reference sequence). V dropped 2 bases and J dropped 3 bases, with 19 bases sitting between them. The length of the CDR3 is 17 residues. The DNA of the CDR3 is TGTGCCAGCAGCTTCCCGGGTGGGGGGGGGCCAACAGATACGCAGTATTTT. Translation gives CASSFPGGGGPTDTQYF.